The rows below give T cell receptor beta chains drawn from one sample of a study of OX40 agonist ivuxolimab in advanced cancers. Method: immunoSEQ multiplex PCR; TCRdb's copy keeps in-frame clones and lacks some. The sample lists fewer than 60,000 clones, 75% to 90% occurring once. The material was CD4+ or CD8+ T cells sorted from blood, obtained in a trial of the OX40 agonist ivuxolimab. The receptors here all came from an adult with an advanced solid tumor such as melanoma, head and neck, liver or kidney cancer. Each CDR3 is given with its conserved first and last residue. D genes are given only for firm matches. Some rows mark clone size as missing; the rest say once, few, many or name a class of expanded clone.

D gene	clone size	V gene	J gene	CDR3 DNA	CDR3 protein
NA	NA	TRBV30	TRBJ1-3	TGTGCCTGGAGTGCCTACTCTGGAAACACCATATATTTT	CAWSAYSGNTIYF
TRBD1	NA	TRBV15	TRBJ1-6	TGTGCCACCAGTACTTCAGGGGGGCCAAATTCACCCCTCCACTTT	CATSTSGGPNSPLHF
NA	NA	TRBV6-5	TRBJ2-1	TGTGCCAGCAGTTACTCGATCGGTCTAGCCGTCAATGAGCAGTTCTTC	CASSYSIGLAVNEQFF
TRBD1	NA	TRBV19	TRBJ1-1	TGTGCCAGTAGTCTCGCACAGGGGGGGGTTGAAGCTTTCTTT	CASSLAQGGVEAFF
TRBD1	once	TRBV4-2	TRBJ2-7	TGTGCCAGCAGCCAAGAGGGGGACAGGGACTACGAGCAGTACTTC	CASSQEGDRDYEQYF
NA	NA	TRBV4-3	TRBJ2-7	TGCGCCAGCAGCCAAGAATTTGCCGGGGGCTCCTACGAGCAGTACTTC	CASSQEFAGGSYEQYF
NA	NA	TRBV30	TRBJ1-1	TGTGCCTGGAGTTCCGGGGAGAACACTGAAGCTTTCTTT	CAWSSGENTEAFF
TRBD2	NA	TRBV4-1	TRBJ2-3	TGCGCCAGCAGCCAAGTGGGGGGGGCAGATACGCAGTATTTT	CASSQVGGADTQYF
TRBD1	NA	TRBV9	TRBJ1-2	TGTGCCAGCAGCGCCGCGGGCTCGACAGGGAGTTGGGGCTACACCTTC	CASSAAGSTGSWGYTF
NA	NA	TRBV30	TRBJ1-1	TGTGCCTGGAGTGTACTGGACAGCCTTGAAGCTTTCTTT	CAWSVLDSLEAFF
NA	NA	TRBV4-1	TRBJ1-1	TGCGCCAGCAGCCAAGGGATGGGTAGCACTGAAGCTTTCTTT	CASSQGMGSTEAFF
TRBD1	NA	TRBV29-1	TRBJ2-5	TGCAGCGTTGGGGACAGGGGGCCGGAGACCCAGTACTTC	CSVGDRGPETQYF
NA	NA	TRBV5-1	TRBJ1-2	TGCGCCAGCAGCTTCGGGGGTAACTATGGCTACACCTTC	CASSFGGNYGYTF
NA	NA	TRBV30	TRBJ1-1	TGTGCCTGGAGTTTGGGACTGAAGAACACTGAAGCTTTCTTT	CAWSLGLKNTEAFF
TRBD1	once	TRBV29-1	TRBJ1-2	TGCAGCGTTTCCCAGGGGGGTGGCTATGGCTACACCTTC	CSVSQGGGYGYTF
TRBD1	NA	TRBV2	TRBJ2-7	TGTGCCAGCAACGACCGGGACAGGAGTCTCTACGAGCAGTACTTC	CASNDRDRSLYEQYF
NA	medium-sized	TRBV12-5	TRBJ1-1	TGTGCTAGTGGCTACGGGACCACTGAAGCTTTCTTT	CASGYGTTEAFF
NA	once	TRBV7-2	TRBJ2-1	TGTGCCAGCAGTCCATACCTGAGCGCTGAGCAGTTCTTC	CASSPYLSAEQFF
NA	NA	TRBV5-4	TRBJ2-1	TGTGCCAGCAGAATTGGGCTCCCCTCATACAATGAGCAGTTCTTC	CASRIGLPSYNEQFF
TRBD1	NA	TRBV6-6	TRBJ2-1	TGTGCCAGCAGTTACTCCCAGGGGGCAATTAATGAGCAGTTCTTC	CASSYSQGAINEQFF
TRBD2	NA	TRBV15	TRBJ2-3	TGTGCCACCAGCATAGGGACTAGCGGGGGACCCACAGATACGCAGTATTTT	CATSIGTSGGPTDTQYF
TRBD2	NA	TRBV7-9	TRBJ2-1	TGTGCCAGCAGCTTTGGTAGCGGGGGGGCTTTCGATGAGCAGTTCTTC	CASSFGSGGAFDEQFF
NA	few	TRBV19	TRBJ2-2	TGTGCCAGTAGCCCGGGACCCTACACCGGGGAGCTGTTTTTT	CASSPGPYTGELFF
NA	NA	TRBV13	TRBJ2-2	TGTGCCAGCAGCTTAGAGTCAGGCACCGGGGAGCTGTTTTTT	CASSLESGTGELFF
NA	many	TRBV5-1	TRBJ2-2	TGCGCCAGCAGCTTGGCTACGATCAGACTGAACACCGGGGAGCTGTTTTTT	CASSLATIRLNTGELFF
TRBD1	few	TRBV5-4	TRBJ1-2	TGTGCCAGCCGGGACAGCCTCCACTATGGCTACACCTTC	CASRDSLHYGYTF
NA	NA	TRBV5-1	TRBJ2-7	TGCGCCAGCAGCTTGGGGCAGGGGATAAACGAGCAGTACTTC	CASSLGQGINEQYF
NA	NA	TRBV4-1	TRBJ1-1	TGCGCCAGCAGCCAAGATGTCGACGGGGAAATTGAAGCTTTCTTT	CASSQDVDGEIEAFF
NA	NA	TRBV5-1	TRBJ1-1	TGCGCCAGCAGCTATCATGAGGACTCTGAAGCTTTCTTT	CASSYHEDSEAFF
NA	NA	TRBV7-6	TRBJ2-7	TGTGCCAGCAGCCCCCCGGGTGCTTCCTACGAGCAGTACTTC	CASSPPGASYEQYF
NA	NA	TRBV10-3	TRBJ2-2	TGTGCCATCAGTGAGTCAGGGGGGGAGAACACCGGGGAGCTGTTTTTT	CAISESGGENTGELFF
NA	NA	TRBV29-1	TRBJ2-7	TGCAGCGTTGAACTCACTGGGACCTACGAGCAGTACTTC	CSVELTGTYEQYF